A selection of T cell receptor beta chains follows, all from one sample in a study of regulatory T cells in long-lasting Graves disease. One entry per CDR3 protein results from TCRdb running MiXCR on the multiplex PCR reads. The sample lists more than 400,000 distinct CDR3 sequences; 16% were seen once. The same data also contributed to another study, on T cells in Graves' hyperthyroidism and ophthalmopathy.

The sequences come from peripheral blood mononuclear cells (PBMCs), collected at new diagnosis, from a patient treated with antithyroid drugs. These receptors originate from a man aged 40-55 years with Graves disease. Each CDR3 is given with its conserved first and last residue. The D gene is left open where the match is weak. Clone size appears in some rows only: once, few, many, or a class for an expanded clone.

V gene	D gene	J gene	clone size	CDR3 protein	CDR3 DNA
TRBV14	TRBD2	TRBJ2-2	few	CASSPGLVNTGELFF	TGTGCCAGCTCGCCGGGACTAGTAAATACCGGGGAGCTGTTTTTT
TRBV28	.	TRBJ2-3	many	CASSLISPSGQYF	TGTGCCAGCAGTCTCATTAGCCCATCCGGGCAGTATTTT
TRBV5-5	TRBD1	TRBJ2-3	.	CTSSFLGGGTDTQYF	TGTACCAGCAGCTTTTTAGGGGGCGGCACAGATACGCAGTATTTT
TRBV28	.	TRBJ1-3	.	CANLPPYSGNTIYF	TGTGCCAACTTACCCCCGTACTCTGGAAACACCATATATTTT
TRBV19	TRBD2	TRBJ2-1	.	CASSARTSGLSSYNEQFF	TGTGCCAGTAGTGCGCGGACTAGCGGTCTGAGCTCCTACAATGAGCAGTTCTTC
TRBV12-3/TRBV12-4	.	TRBJ2-1	many	CASKPARRDVIQFF	TGTGCCAGCAAACCCGCCAGGCGGGATGTGATACAGTTCTTC
TRBV7-2	.	TRBJ2-3	.	CASSPVPDTQYF	TGTGCCAGCAGCCCCGTTCCAGATACGCAGTATTTT
TRBV5-1	.	TRBJ1-5	many	CASSLSGNQPQHF	TGCGCCAGCAGCTTGAGTGGCAATCAGCCCCAGCATTTT
TRBV14	.	TRBJ2-1	.	CASSQITSLANEQFF	TGTGCCAGCAGCCAAATAACCTCCTTGGCCAATGAGCAGTTCTTC
TRBV27	TRBD2	TRBJ2-1	many	CASRPMPGLAFYNEQFF	TGTGCCAGCAGACCTATGCCGGGACTAGCGTTTTACAATGAGCAGTTCTTC
TRBV20-1	.	TRBJ1-6	.	CSARDNYNSPLHF	TGCAGTGCTAGGGACAACTATAATTCACCCCTCCACTTT
TRBV7-9	TRBD2	TRBJ2-7	many	CASSSSGGAYEQYF	TGTGCCAGCAGCTCTAGCGGAGGGGCCTACGAGCAGTACTTC
TRBV12-3/TRBV12-4	.	TRBJ2-3	many	CASREGGGDTQYF	TGTGCCAGCAGGGAGGGGGGCGGAGATACGCAGTATTTT
TRBV20-1	TRBD2	TRBJ2-5	many	CSATPLLAAYQETQYF	TGCAGTGCGACACCACTACTAGCGGCTTACCAAGAGACCCAGTACTTC
TRBV25-1	.	TRBJ2-3	.	CASKEGYTQYF	TGTGCCAGCAAGGAGGGTTATACGCAGTATTTT
TRBV7-3	TRBD2	TRBJ2-5	many	CASSLNPSGMMDF	TGTGCCAGCAGCTTAAACCCTAGCGGGATGATGGACTTC
TRBV5-1	TRBD1	TRBJ1-6	.	CASSSTGVNSPLHF	TGCGCCAGCAGCTCGACAGGGGTTAATTCACCCCTCCACTTT
TRBV20-1	TRBD1	TRBJ2-2	.	CSATPGQGANGELFF	TGCAGTGCAACCCCGGGACAGGGGGCGAACGGGGAGCTGTTTTTT
TRBV7-9	TRBD1	TRBJ2-2	.	CASSSRQGGTGELFF	TGTGCCAGCAGCTCCCGACAGGGGGGTACCGGGGAGCTGTTTTTT
TRBV27	.	TRBJ1-1	many	CASSLSSGGTEAFF	TGTGCCAGCAGTTTATCCTCCGGGGGGACTGAAGCTTTCTTT
TRBV2	.	TRBJ2-1	.	CASSDQGINEQFF	TGTGCCAGCAGTGACCAGGGTATAAATGAGCAGTTCTTC
TRBV28	.	TRBJ2-7	many	CASTPALSYEQYF	TGTGCCAGCACCCCAGCACTCTCCTACGAGCAGTACTTC
TRBV18	TRBD1	TRBJ2-3	many	CASSPGTGGADTQYF	TGTGCCAGCTCACCAGGGACAGGCGGGGCAGATACGCAGTATTTT
TRBV28	.	TRBJ2-4	.	CASSEPPRGGASKNIQYF	TGTGCCAGCAGTGAACCTCCCCGAGGGGGGGCGTCCAAAAACATTCAGTACTTC
TRBV11-2	.	TRBJ2-2	many	CASSLWGTGELFF	TGTGCCAGCAGCTTGTGGGGTACCGGGGAGCTGTTTTTT
TRBV2	.	TRBJ2-1	many	CASSGGRSYNEQFF	TGTGCCAGCAGTGGGGGGAGGTCCTACAATGAGCAGTTCTTC
TRBV19	.	TRBJ2-2	.	CASSLLPGRTGELFF	TGTGCCAGTAGTTTACTCCCAGGGAGAACCGGGGAGCTGTTTTTT
TRBV20-1	.	TRBJ2-2	many	CSARDRGALRDTNTGELFF	TGCAGTGCTAGAGACAGGGGAGCGTTGAGGGATACGAACACCGGGGAGCTGTTTTTT
TRBV5-1	TRBD1	TRBJ1-4	many	CASSLGDRAVNEKLFF	TGCGCCAGCAGCTTGGGGGACAGGGCCGTAAATGAAAAACTGTTTTTT
TRBV6-1	TRBD2	TRBJ2-4	.	CASSGTSGGAGIQYF	TGTGCCAGCAGTGGGACTAGCGGGGGTGCGGGCATTCAGTACTTC
TRBV6-2/TRBV6-3	TRBD2	TRBJ2-7	many	CASSYWASGYEQYF	TGTGCCAGCAGTTACTGGGCTAGCGGCTACGAGCAGTACTTC
TRBV20-1	.	TRBJ2-1	many	CSASGNSYNEQFF	TGCAGTGCAAGCGGAAACTCCTACAATGAGCAGTTCTTC
TRBV15	.	TRBJ2-5	few	CATSFGTQETQYF	TGTGCCACCAGCTTCGGGACACAAGAGACCCAGTACTTC
TRBV6-1	.	TRBJ2-4	few	CASSGWEDIQYF	TGTGCCAGCAGCGGCTGGGAAGACATTCAGTACTTC
TRBV7-3	.	TRBJ2-1	.	CASSGHTSSYNEQFF	TGTGCCAGCAGCGGCCACACGAGCTCCTACAATGAGCAGTTCTTC
TRBV9	.	TRBJ1-3	.	CASSATGSSGNTIYF	TGTGCCAGCAGCGCCACAGGGTCTTCGGGAAACACCATATATTTT
TRBV28	.	TRBJ2-1	many	CASSQPGEQFF	TGTGCCAGCAGCCAGCCTGGCGAGCAGTTCTTC
TRBV28	.	TRBJ1-1	many	CASSPPGAVTEAFF	TGTGCCAGCAGCCCCCCAGGGGCGGTAACTGAAGCTTTCTTT
TRBV6-1	.	TRBJ1-2	.	CASSTRVFDYGYTF	TGTGCCAGCAGTACCAGGGTTTTTGACTATGGCTACACCTTC
TRBV24-1	TRBD1	TRBJ1-5	many	CATSDLTGENQPQHF	TGTGCCACCAGTGATTTGACAGGGGAGAATCAGCCCCAGCATTTT
TRBV30	.	TRBJ1-4	many	CAWSSLGGGEKLFF	TGTGCCTGGAGTTCCCTGGGGGGAGGTGAAAAACTGTTTTTT
TRBV6-1	TRBD2	TRBJ2-7	many	CASSERGTSGIHEQYF	TGTGCCAGCAGTGAAAGGGGGACTAGCGGAATCCACGAGCAGTACTTC
TRBV28	TRBD1	TRBJ1-4	many	CASSLPTGQGNEKLFF	TGTGCCAGCAGTTTACCGACAGGACAGGGGAACGAAAAACTGTTTTTT
TRBV30	.	TRBJ1-3	many	CAWALGDTIYF	TGTGCCTGGGCCCTCGGAGACACCATATATTTT
TRBV27	.	TRBJ2-7	.	CASKDAYGQYF	TGTGCCAGCAAAGACGCTTACGGGCAGTACTTC
TRBV20-1	.	TRBJ2-1	.	CSARDWSGPSYNEQFF	TGCAGTGCTAGAGATTGGAGCGGACCCTCCTACAATGAGCAGTTCTTC
TRBV15	TRBD1	TRBJ2-5	few	CATSVRGLETQYF	TGTGCCACCAGCGTCAGGGGGCTGGAGACCCAGTACTTC
TRBV19	.	TRBJ2-6	.	CASRVTGANVLTF	TGTGCCAGCAGGGTTACTGGGGCCAACGTCCTGACTTTC
TRBV20-1	.	TRBJ2-5	few	CSARSGRGAQETQYF	TGCAGTGCCCGGTCGGGTCGAGGGGCTCAAGAGACCCAGTACTTC
TRBV7-2	TRBD1	TRBJ2-3	.	CASSLTGQATDTQYF	TGTGCCAGCAGCTTAACGGGACAGGCCACAGATACGCAGTATTTT
TRBV20-1	.	TRBJ2-7	.	CSAVGTSIASEQYF	TGCAGTGCTGTAGGGACATCTATAGCTTCCGAGCAGTACTTC
TRBV13	TRBD1	TRBJ2-1	few	CASSLVGQGRSNEQFF	TGTGCCAGCAGCTTGGTGGGACAGGGGAGAAGCAATGAGCAGTTCTTC
TRBV4-1	.	TRBJ2-5	.	CASSQDDEGRETQYF	TGCGCCAGCAGCCAAGATGACGAGGGTAGAGAGACCCAGTACTTC
TRBV20-1	.	TRBJ2-7	.	CSARVDSPRRYEQYF	TGCAGTGCTAGAGTGGATAGCCCGAGACGCTACGAGCAGTACTTC